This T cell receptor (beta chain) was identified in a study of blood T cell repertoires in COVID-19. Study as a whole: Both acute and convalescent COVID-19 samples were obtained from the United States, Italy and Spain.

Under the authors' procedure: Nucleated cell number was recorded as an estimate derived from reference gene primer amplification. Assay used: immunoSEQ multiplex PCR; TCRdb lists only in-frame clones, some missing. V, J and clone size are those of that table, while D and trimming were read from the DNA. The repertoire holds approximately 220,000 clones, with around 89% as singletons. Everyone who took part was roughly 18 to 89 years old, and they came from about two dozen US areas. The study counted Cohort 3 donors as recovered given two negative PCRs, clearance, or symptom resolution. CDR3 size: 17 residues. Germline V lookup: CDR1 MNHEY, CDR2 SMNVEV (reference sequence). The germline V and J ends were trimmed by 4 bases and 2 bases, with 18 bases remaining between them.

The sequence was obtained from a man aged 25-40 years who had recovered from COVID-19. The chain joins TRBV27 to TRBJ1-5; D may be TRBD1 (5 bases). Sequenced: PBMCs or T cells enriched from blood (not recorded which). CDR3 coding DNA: TGTGCCAGCAGTTCTACAGGAAACCCCTTAGGCAATCAGCCCCAGCATTTT. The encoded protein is CASSSTGNPLGNQPQHF.